The clone carrying this T cell receptor beta chain was found many times. Its target is unknown. Germline loops: CDR1 SGHVS, CDR2 FNYEAQ. This CDR3 has 15 residues. Deletions cut 5 bases from V and 1 base from J, with 14 bases between. These data originate in a study of T cell repertoires in cytomegalovirus infection. Overall study context: Carrying CMV and the relevant HLA type showed in public TCR beta signatures. Study conclusions and caveats: Summed frequency of shared TCR beta families picked out CMV carriers who also had the relevant HLA. HLA-C-restricted CMV-specific TCR beta clonotypes were dominant in the ex vivo response.

TCRdb fed the reads into MiXCR, producing one record per CDR3 protein. The table records almost 300,000 distinct CDR3 sequences, 9.6% of them present only once. The clonotype was recovered from a human donor in good health (CMV status not recorded). Some clones in this sample may be carry-over from other donors' samples. The chain has TRBV7-6 and TRBJ1-1; tentatively, D is TRBD1 (5 bases). The specimen sequenced was PBMCs. The CDR3 nucleotides are TGTGCCAGCAGCCCGGGGCCATCAGCGAACACTGAAGCTTTCTTT. Translating gives CASSPGPSANTEAFF.